The clone carrying this T cell receptor beta chain occurred a few times. Its specificity is not known. Primers included in the PCR were 60 Vbeta and 13 Jbeta primers. Profiling relied on immunoSEQ multiplex PCR, and the TCRdb table lists in-frame clones only, not all of them. The repertoire consists of 140,000 or so clones, with roughly 10% occurring once and the leading ten covering around 1.9%. The sample belongs to a study of cytomegalovirus exposure and HLA in healthy donors. Study-wide results and caveats: CMV serostatus was the only immune exposure information that was available. When a later analysis compared HLA-associated TCR beta chains with equally common others, the HLA-associated chains turned out to be more clonally expanded and to have lower generation probabilities. Reportedly, diagnosis of cytomegalovirus status by the classifier showed high specificity and sensitivity.

V lost 5 bases to trimming and J lost 6 bases, with 14 bases between them. This CDR3 is built from 14 residues. Germline values: CDR1 MDHEN, CDR2 SYDVKM. Sequencing input: PBMCs. V gene TRBV28 combines with J gene TRBJ1-5; D unclear. This receptor was identified in a male donor in good health and CMV-seronegative. The CDR3 bases are TGTGCCAGCAGTCCCCTTAGTGCCTTTCAGCCCCAGCATTTT. Its translation: CASSPLSAFQPQHF.